What follows is one T cell receptor beta chain and its context. The CDR3 is 14 amino acids. Trimming removed 3 bases from V and 2 bases from J, with 8 bases in between. Per the germline V gene, CDR1 is KGHSH and CDR2 is LQKENI. Preceding any ophthalmopathy symptoms, the blood sample dates from first hyperthyroidism diagnosis. Extraction of PBMCs used 9 to 10 ml of fresh peripheral blood. The entry originates in a study of T cells in Graves' hyperthyroidism and ophthalmopathy. Amplified TCR beta CDR3 regions derived from RNA transcripts. HTBI primers drove first-round RT-PCR of the TCR CDR3. TCRdb redid the calling of the multiplex PCR reads with MiXCR, one entry per CDR3 protein. This sample has about 720,000 distinct CDR3 sequences, with around a sixth found just once.

The specimen sequenced was blood. The rearrangement links TRBV18 to TRBJ1-3; D remains unclear. This TCR derives from a woman in her forties or fifties with Graves' hyperthyroidism that later progressed to Graves' ophthalmopathy. The CDR3 protein is CASSPEYAGNTIYF. DNA of the CDR3: TGTGCCAGCTCACCCGAGTACGCTGGAAACACCATATATTTT.